Following are 8 T cell receptor beta chains from one sample sequenced in a study of blood T cell repertoires in COVID-19. Only in-frame clones appear in the TCRdb table, and some are missing; sequencing was by immunoSEQ multiplex PCR. The table lists tens of thousands of clones, approximately 81% of them singletons, with approximately 30% in the top ten. Sample: peripheral blood. The receptors stem from an elderly woman with active or convalescent COVID-19.

V gene TRBV7-9 combines with J gene TRBJ2-5, with D maybe TRBD1 (5 bases). Germline values: CDR1 SEHNR, CDR2 FQNEAQ (reference sequence). This CDR3 is 16 amino acids long. V dropped 0 bases and J dropped 8 bases, with 19 bases sitting between them. CDR3 sequence (DNA): TGTGCCAGCAGCTTAGCGGGGCCAGATTCCTTTGGTACCCAGTACTTC. This encodes CASSLAGPDSFGTQYF. Filled out from reference TRBV7-9 and TRBJ2-5, the complete variable domain reads DTGVSQNPRHKITKRGQNVTFRCDPISEHNRLYWYRQTLGQGPEFLTYFQNEAQLEKSRLLSDRFSAERPKGSFSTLEIQRTEQGDSAMYLCASSLAGPDSFGTQYFGPGTRLLVL.

This clone was counted a single time. The V call is TRBV2, the J call TRBJ2-1, with 13 bases aligning to TRBD2. This CDR3 region has 20 residues. Germline V gives CDR1 SNHLY, CDR2 FYNNEI. V was clipped by 3 bases and J by 6 bases; unmatched bases: 17. The CDR3 nucleotides are TGTGCCAGCAGTGATGCGCGACTAGCGGGGGGCCCCCTTGGTGGCAATGAGCAGTTCTTC. The encoded protein is CASSDARLAGGPLGGNEQFF.

The table lists this clone with a few counts. This chain uses TRBV5-1 with TRBJ1-1, with 8 nucleotides matching TRBD1. The CDR3 extends over 15 amino acids. The ends lost 0 bases at V and 1 base at J; junction bases unmatched: 2. CDR1 SGHRS and CDR2 YFSETQ come from the germline V gene. This chain's CDR3 is CASSLDQGANTEAFF. Written as DNA, the CDR3 is TGCGCCAGCAGCTTGGATCAGGGGGCGAACACTGAAGCTTTCTTT.

The V call is TRBV6-5, the J call TRBJ1-6; 7 positions match TRBD1. This CDR3 is 15 amino acids long. V shed 6 bases and J 14 bases; nucleotides not matched to a gene: 16. Germline lookup yields CDR1 MNHEY and CDR2 SVGAGI. CDR3 protein: CASRYSPGQPGALHF. The CDR3 nucleotides read TGTGCCAGCAGGTATTCGCCGGGACAGCCAGGGGCCCTCCACTTT.

The rearrangement links TRBV6-5 to TRBJ1-1; 10 bases map to TRBD1. There are 15 residues in the CDR3. The germline V gene has CDR1 MNHEY and CDR2 SVGAGI. V lost 2 bases to trimming and J lost 2 bases; unmatched junction nucleotides: 2. CDR3 DNA: TGTGCCAGCAGTTACGCGACAGGGGGCAACACTGAAGCTTTCTTT. Its translation: CASSYATGGNTEAFF.

A single count supports this clone. V usage is TRBV19 and J usage is TRBJ2-2, with TRBD2 matching 10 bases. Germline CDR1 reads LNHDA; CDR2 reads SQIVND (reference sequence). Germline trimming cut 6 bases from V and 5 bases from J; bases unmatched to any gene: 6. The CDR3 runs to 15 residues. CDR3: CASRGVAGGTGELFF. In nucleotides, the CDR3 is TGTGCCAGTAGGGGAGTAGCGGGGGGTACCGGGGAGCTGTTTTTT.

The CDR3 DNA reads as TGTGCCAGCAGCCAAGGAACAGGGTCGAACATTCAGTACTTC. This translates into CASSQGTGSNIQYF. The chain links TRBV14 to TRBJ2-4; TRBD1 is a possible D gene (6 bases). CDR3 length: 14 amino acids. V shed 1 base and J shed 7 bases, with 11 bases lying between them. Germline CDR1 SGHDN, CDR2 FVKESK.

The gene calls are TRBV7-3 and TRBJ1-1; perhaps TRBD1 as D (5 bases). V gave up 5 bases and J gave up 5 bases, with 18 bases separating them. CDR3 length: 15 amino acids. CDR1 SGHTA and CDR2 FQGTGA come from the germline V gene. For the CDR3, the DNA is TGTGCCAGCAGCCAACGCGGGGGGTCAGGAACTGAAGCTTTCTTT. It yields the protein CASSQRGGSGTEAFF.